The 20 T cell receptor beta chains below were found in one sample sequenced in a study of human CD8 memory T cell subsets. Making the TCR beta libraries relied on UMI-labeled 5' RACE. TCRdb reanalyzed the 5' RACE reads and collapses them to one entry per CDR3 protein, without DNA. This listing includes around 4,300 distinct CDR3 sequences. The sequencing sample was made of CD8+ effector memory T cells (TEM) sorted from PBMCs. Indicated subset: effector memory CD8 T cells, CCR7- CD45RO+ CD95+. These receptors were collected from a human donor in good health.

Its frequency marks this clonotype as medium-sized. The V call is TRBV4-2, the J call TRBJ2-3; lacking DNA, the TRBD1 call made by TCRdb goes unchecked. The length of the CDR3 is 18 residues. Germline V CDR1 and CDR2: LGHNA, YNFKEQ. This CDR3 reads CASSPRFSGTTSTDTQYF.

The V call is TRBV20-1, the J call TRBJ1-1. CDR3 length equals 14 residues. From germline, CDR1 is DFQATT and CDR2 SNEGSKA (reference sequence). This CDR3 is CSALPGGGHTEAFF.

CDR3 sequence: CASSDSGENEQFF. The V gene is TRBV6-4, the J gene TRBJ2-1; TCRdb designates TRBD1, a call that cannot be tested without DNA. Germline V gene lookup returns CDR1 MRHNA and CDR2 SNTAGT. This CDR3 is built from 13 residues.

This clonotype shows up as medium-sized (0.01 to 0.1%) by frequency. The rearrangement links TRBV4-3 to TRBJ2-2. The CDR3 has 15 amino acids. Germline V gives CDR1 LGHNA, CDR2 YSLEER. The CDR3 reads CASSQGEVNTGELFF.

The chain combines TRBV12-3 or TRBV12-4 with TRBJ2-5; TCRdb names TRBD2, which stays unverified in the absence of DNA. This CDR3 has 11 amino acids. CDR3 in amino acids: CASSGGATQYF.

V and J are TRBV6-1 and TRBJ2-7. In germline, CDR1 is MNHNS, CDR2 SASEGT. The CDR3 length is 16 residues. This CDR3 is CASSEGFSDGSHEQYF.

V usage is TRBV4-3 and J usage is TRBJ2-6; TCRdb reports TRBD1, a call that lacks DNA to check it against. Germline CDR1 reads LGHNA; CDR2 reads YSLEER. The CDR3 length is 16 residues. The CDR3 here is CASSHSRETGANVLTF.

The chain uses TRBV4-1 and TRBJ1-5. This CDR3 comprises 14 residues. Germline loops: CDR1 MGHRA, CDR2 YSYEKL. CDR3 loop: CASSQEIGNQPQHF.

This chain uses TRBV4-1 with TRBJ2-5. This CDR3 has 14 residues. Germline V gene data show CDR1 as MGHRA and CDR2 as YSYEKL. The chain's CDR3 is CASSQDVRQETQYF.

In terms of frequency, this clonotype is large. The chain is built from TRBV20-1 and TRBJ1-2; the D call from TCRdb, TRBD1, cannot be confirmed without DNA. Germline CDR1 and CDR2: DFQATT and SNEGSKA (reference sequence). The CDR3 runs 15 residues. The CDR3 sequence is CSARPDELDSGGYTF.

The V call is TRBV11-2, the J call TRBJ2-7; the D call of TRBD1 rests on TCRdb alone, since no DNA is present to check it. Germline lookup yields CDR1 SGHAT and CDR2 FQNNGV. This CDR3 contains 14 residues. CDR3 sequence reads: CASSFQGTPYEQYF.

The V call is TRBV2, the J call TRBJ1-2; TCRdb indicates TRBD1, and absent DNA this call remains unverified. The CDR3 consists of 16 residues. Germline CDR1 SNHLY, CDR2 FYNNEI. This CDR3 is CASRPRDRPSGYGYTF. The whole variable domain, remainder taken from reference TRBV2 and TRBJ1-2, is EPEVTQTPSHQVTQMGQEVILRCVPISNHLYFYWYRQILGQKVEFLVSFYNNEISEKSEIFDDQFSVERPDGSNFTLKIRSTKLEDSAMYFCASRPRDRPSGYGYTFGSGTRLTVV.

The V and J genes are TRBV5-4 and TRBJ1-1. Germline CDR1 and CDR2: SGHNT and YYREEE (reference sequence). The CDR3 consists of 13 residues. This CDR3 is CASSFPVGTEAFF. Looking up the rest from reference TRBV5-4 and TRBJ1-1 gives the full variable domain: ETGVTQSPTHLIKTRGQQVTLRCSSQSGHNTVSWYQQALGQGPQFIFQYYREEENGRGNFPPRFSGLQFPNYSSELNVNALELDDSALYLCASSFPVGTEAFFGQGTRLTVV.

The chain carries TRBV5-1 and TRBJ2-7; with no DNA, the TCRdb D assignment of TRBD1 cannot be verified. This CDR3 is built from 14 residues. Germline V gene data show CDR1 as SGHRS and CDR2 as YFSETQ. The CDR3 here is CASSPGTGKNEQYF.

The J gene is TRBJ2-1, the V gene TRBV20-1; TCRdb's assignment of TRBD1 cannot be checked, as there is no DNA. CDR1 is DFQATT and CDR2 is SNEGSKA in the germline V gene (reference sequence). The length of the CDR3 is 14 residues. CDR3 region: CSARAGNGNNEQFF.

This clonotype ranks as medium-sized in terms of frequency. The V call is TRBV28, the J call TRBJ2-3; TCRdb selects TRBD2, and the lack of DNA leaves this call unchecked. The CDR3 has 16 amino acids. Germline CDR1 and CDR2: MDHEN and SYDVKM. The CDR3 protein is CASSTSGGANTDTQYF. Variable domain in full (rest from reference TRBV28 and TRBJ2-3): DVKVTQSSRYLVKRTGEKVFLECVQDMDHENMFWYRQDPGLGLRLIYFSYDVKMKEKGDIPEGYSVSREKKERFSLILESASTNQTSMYLCASSTSGGANTDTQYFGPGTRLTVL.

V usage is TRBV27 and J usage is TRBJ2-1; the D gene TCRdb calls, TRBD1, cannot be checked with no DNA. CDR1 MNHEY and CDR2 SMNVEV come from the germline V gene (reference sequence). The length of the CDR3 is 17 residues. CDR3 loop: CASSLESGHPIYNEQFF.

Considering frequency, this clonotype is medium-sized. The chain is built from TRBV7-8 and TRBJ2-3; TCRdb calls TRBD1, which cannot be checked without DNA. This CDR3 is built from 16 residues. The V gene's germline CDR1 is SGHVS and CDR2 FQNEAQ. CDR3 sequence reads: CASSLEGGEDPDTQYF. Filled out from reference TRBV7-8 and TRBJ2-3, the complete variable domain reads GAGVSQSPRYKVAKRGQDVALRCDPISGHVSLFWYQQALGQGPEFLTYFQNEAQLDKSGLPSDRFFAERPEGSVSTLKIQRTQQEDSAVYLCASSLEGGEDPDTQYFGPGTRLTVL.

CDR3 amino acids: CASSLQGGVNSPLHF. This chain links TRBV28 with TRBJ1-6; TCRdb designates TRBD1, a call that cannot be tested without DNA. Germline V gene data show CDR1 as MDHEN and CDR2 as SYDVKM. The CDR3 contains 15 residues.

Here the CDR3 reads CASSPTNSYNEQFF. The chain couples TRBV6-2 or TRBV6-3 to TRBJ2-1. This CDR3 comprises 14 residues. Germline V gives CDR1 MNHEY, CDR2 SVGEGT.